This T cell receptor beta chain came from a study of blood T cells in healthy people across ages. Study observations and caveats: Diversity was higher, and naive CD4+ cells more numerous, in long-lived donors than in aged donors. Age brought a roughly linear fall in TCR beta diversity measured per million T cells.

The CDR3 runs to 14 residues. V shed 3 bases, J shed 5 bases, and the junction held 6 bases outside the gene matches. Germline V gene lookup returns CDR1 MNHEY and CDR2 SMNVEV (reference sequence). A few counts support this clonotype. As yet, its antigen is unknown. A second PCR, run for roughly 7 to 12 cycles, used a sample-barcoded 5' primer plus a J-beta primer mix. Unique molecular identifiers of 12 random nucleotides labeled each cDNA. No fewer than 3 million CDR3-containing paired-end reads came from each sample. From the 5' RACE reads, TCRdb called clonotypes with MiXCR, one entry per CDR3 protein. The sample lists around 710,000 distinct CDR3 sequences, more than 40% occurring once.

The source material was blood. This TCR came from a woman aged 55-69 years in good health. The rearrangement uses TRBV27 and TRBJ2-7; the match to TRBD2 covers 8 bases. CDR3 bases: TGTGCCAGCAGTTTCATAGCGGGAACCCACGAGCAGTACTTC. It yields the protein CASSFIAGTHEQYF.